This T cell receptor (beta chain) was documented in a study of blood T cell repertoires in COVID-19. Study-wide context: Spain, Italy and the United States supplied samples that represented acute and convalescent COVID-19. PBMCs, B-cell-depleted T cells, or T cells provided the cDNA or gDNA that made up the material.

Seattle patient enrollment occurred during active infection, with longitudinal follow-up thereafter. In the authors' workflow: Reference gene primer amplification gave nucleated cell count estimates. Data came from immunoSEQ multiplex PCR; TCRdb stores just in-frame clones and leaves some out. V, J and clone size are those of that table, while D and trimming were read from the DNA. The profile shows around 310,000 clones, approximately 92% of them singletons. CDR1 is SGHTA and CDR2 is FQGTGA in the germline V gene. There are 14 residues in the CDR3. V lost 2 bases, J lost 10 bases, and 17 bases lay in between.

Input material: peripheral blood. The chain links TRBV7-3 to TRBJ1-1; the D gene is possibly TRBD1 (5 bases). The receptor's source is a woman aged 30 to 39 with COVID-19, enrolled during active disease. This CDR3 reads CASSLFPSRRGAFF. The DNA for the CDR3 is TGTGCCAGCAGCTTATTTCCTTCTCGGAGGGGAGCTTTCTTT. The whole variable domain, filled in from reference TRBV7-3 and TRBJ1-1, reads GAGVSQTPSNKVTEKGKYVELRCDPISGHTALYWYRQSLGQGPEFLIYFQGTGAADDSGLPNDRFFAVRPEGSVSTLKIQRTERGDSAVYLCASSLFPSRRGAFFGQGTRLTVV.